These T cell receptor beta chains were read from a single sample in a study of T cell responses to AZD1222 COVID-19 vaccine. Libraries were prepared by immunoSEQ multiplex PCR; TCRdb keeps only in-frame clonotypes and omits some of them. The data show approximately 100,000 clones, around nine tenths seen once. This specimen consisted of peripheral blood, obtained on day 0 of AZD1222 vaccination. The receptors derive from an adult in good health. Both conserved end residues are part of each CDR3. D genes are given only for firm matches. Clone size is shown for a subset of rows, as once, few, many or a class of expanded clone.

D,size,J,V,DNA,CDR3
TRBD1,once,TRBJ1-5,TRBV28,TGTGCCAGCAGCTCGGGGACAGGGCGGGGATTCTATAGCAATCAGCCCCAGCATTTT,CASSSGTGRGFYSNQPQHF
NA,NA,TRBJ2-5,TRBV6-2/TRBV6-3,TGTGCCAGCAGTTCCTGGACACCCCAAGAGACCCAGTACTTC,CASSSWTPQETQYF
TRBD1,NA,TRBJ2-3,TRBV7-9,TGTGCCAGCAGCCCCAGGGGGCCCGCAGATACGCAGTATTTT,CASSPRGPADTQYF
TRBD1,once,TRBJ1-1,TRBV19,TGTGCCAGTAGCACTCGTCGACAGGGGGGGAACACTGAAGCTTTCTTT,CASSTRRQGGNTEAFF
NA,NA,TRBJ2-5,TRBV24-1,TGTGCCACCAGCGATTTTCCGATAGGAGAGACCCAGTACTTC,CATSDFPIGETQYF
NA,NA,TRBJ1-2,TRBV28,TGTGCCAGCAGTTTACAGGGCCTTAACTATGGCTACACCTTC,CASSLQGLNYGYTF
NA,NA,TRBJ2-1,TRBV15,TGTGCCACCAGCAGAGCCCACCGGGACAATGATGAGCAGTTCTTC,CATSRAHRDNDEQFF
TRBD1,NA,TRBJ1-6,TRBV5-5,TGTGCCAGCAGCCCGAAAGGGACAGGGGTTGGTTCACCCCTCCACTTT,CASSPKGTGVGSPLHF
NA,NA,TRBJ2-1,TRBV7-3,TGTGCCAGCAGCCCCGTTGCCTACAATGAGCAGTTCTTC,CASSPVAYNEQFF
TRBD1,NA,TRBJ1-6,TRBV7-2,TGTGCCAGCAGCCCACACAGGGGTTTGAATTCACCCCTCCACTTT,CASSPHRGLNSPLHF
NA,NA,TRBJ1-2,TRBV10-1,TGCGCCAGCAGGGAGGACAGTAGCCTTCACCACTATGGCTACACCTTC,CASREDSSLHHYGYTF
NA,NA,TRBJ2-7,TRBV19,TGTGCCAGTAGTCCCCGACAGTGGAGCTCCTACGAGCAGTACTTC,CASSPRQWSSYEQYF
TRBD1,few,TRBJ1-1,TRBV5-1,TGCGCCAGCAGCTTGAGTGGGACAGGGGGCACTGAAGCTTTCTTT,CASSLSGTGGTEAFF
NA,NA,TRBJ2-1,TRBV5-1,TGCGCCAGCAGCTCCCTTAGTGGGTCCTACAATGAGCAGTTCTTC,CASSSLSGSYNEQFF
TRBD2,NA,TRBJ2-3,TRBV2,TGTGCCAGCAGCCGTGGACTAGCGGGAGGACAAGATACGCAGTATTTT,CASSRGLAGGQDTQYF
NA,NA,TRBJ2-3,TRBV9,TGTGCCAGCAGCCTCAACCCGAGCACAGATACGCAGTATTTT,CASSLNPSTDTQYF
NA,NA,TRBJ1-2,TRBV25-1,TGTGCCAGTAAAATTGAGGGGGCTAACTATGGCTACACCTTC,CASKIEGANYGYTF
NA,NA,TRBJ1-5,TRBV6-1,TGTGCCAGCAGTGATTCTGGGGCTTATAGCAATCAGCCCCAGCATTTT,CASSDSGAYSNQPQHF
TRBD1,NA,TRBJ1-1,TRBV28,TGTGCCAGCAGTTTGGACAGGGTCCGCACTGAAGCTTTCTTT,CASSLDRVRTEAFF
NA,NA,TRBJ2-3,TRBV5-6,TGTGCCAGCAGCTACCCCGGGACTGATCTTTATACGCAGTATTTT,CASSYPGTDLYTQYF
NA,NA,TRBJ2-2,TRBV7-2,TGTGCCAGCAGCCCCCGTGGCACCGGGGAGCTGTTTTTT,CASSPRGTGELFF
NA,NA,TRBJ1-2,TRBV16,TGTGCCAGCAGCCAATCGTATGACAGACCAGGCTATGGCTACACCTTC,CASSQSYDRPGYGYTF
NA,NA,TRBJ1-2,TRBV18,TGTGCCAGCTCACCAGAACCGGGTGGTGGCTACACCTTC,CASSPEPGGGYTF
TRBD1,NA,TRBJ1-6,TRBV2,TGTGCCAGCAGTGTTGTCAGGGGGCGAGGTTCACCCCTCCACTTT,CASSVVRGRGSPLHF
NA,NA,TRBJ1-2,TRBV30,TGTGCCTGGAGTCCCCCGGGCCATGGCTACACCTTC,CAWSPPGHGYTF
TRBD2,NA,TRBJ2-3,TRBV5-4,TGTGCCAGCAGCTTTGGCGGGGGGGCCTCACGCACAGATACGCAGTATTTT,CASSFGGGASRTDTQYF
NA,NA,TRBJ1-1,TRBV15,TGTGCCACCAGCCCCCCGGGGTGGAGGGGCACTGAAGCTTTCTTT,CATSPPGWRGTEAFF
NA,once,TRBJ1-2,TRBV18,TGTGCCAGCTCACCATATACAGGGCCGAGTTTTGGCTACACCTTC,CASSPYTGPSFGYTF
NA,NA,TRBJ2-1,TRBV27,TGTGCCAGCAGTTTGATCGGCTATAATGAGCAGTTCTTC,CASSLIGYNEQFF
NA,once,TRBJ2-5,TRBV19,TGTGCCAGTAGTATGATGGGAGAGTTTGGGGAGACCCAGTACTTC,CASSMMGEFGETQYF
TRBD2,once,TRBJ2-1,TRBV9,TGTGCCAGCAGCACCCGAATTTTGACTAGCGGGAGCTCCTACAATGAGCAGTTCTTC,CASSTRILTSGSSYNEQFF
NA,NA,TRBJ1-2,TRBV24-1,TGTGCCACCAGTGATTCCCTCAGGGGCTACACCTTC,CATSDSLRGYTF
TRBD2,few,TRBJ2-7,TRBV5-4,TGTGCCAGCAGCTTGGGCCAGCGGGGGTACTACGAGCAGTACTTC,CASSLGQRGYYEQYF
NA,NA,TRBJ2-2,TRBV14,TGTGCCAGCAGCCAAGCCCCCGCGACGGGGGACACCGGGGAGCTGTTTTTT,CASSQAPATGDTGELFF
TRBD1,NA,TRBJ1-2,TRBV11-2,TGTGCCAGCAGCCAAGGCAGGGGGTACACCTTC,CASSQGRGYTF
TRBD1,NA,TRBJ2-3,TRBV9,TGTGCCAGCAGCGCTCGGACAGGGAACACAGATACGCAGTATTTT,CASSARTGNTDTQYF
TRBD1,NA,TRBJ1-3,TRBV2,TGTGCCAGCAGTCAACAGGGGGCTGGAAACACCATATATTTT,CASSQQGAGNTIYF
NA,NA,TRBJ1-2,TRBV7-9,TGTGCCAGCAGCTTGATAGGCGGCGGGGGTGGCGGCTACACCTTC,CASSLIGGGGGGYTF
NA,NA,TRBJ2-7,TRBV28,TGTGCCAGCAGTTTACAACTCTACTACGAGCAGTACTTC,CASSLQLYYEQYF
NA,NA,TRBJ1-6,TRBV27,TGTGCCAGCAGTTTCTGGGGATCACCCCTCCACTTT,CASSFWGSPLHF
NA,once,TRBJ1-4,TRBV10-3,TGTGCCATCAGTGTAGGAGGGAGAGATGAAAAACTGTTTTTT,CAISVGGRDEKLFF
TRBD2,NA,TRBJ2-1,TRBV18,TGTGCCAGCTCACTAGCACTAGCGGGATACAATGAGCAGTTCTTC,CASSLALAGYNEQFF
NA,NA,TRBJ1-4,TRBV5-1,TGCGCCAGCAGCTTGGTAGGGAGAGGTGAAAAACTGTTTTTT,CASSLVGRGEKLFF
NA,NA,TRBJ1-5,TRBV30,TGTGCCTGGAGTGGTGGTAGCCAGCCCCAGCATTTT,CAWSGGSQPQHF
TRBD2,NA,TRBJ2-3,TRBV18,TGTGCCAGCTCACCACCACTAGCGGGGCTTCTCACAGATACGCAGTATTTT,CASSPPLAGLLTDTQYF
NA,NA,TRBJ1-1,TRBV4-3,TGCGCCAGCAGCCGTCGAGCGGACACTGAAGCTTTCTTT,CASSRRADTEAFF
TRBD2,NA,TRBJ2-1,TRBV5-1,TGCGCCAGCAGCCCCTCCGGGACTACCTACAATGAGCAGTTCTTC,CASSPSGTTYNEQFF
NA,NA,TRBJ1-1,TRBV9,TGTGCCAGCAGCCCTGTCCTGAACACTGAAGCTTTCTTT,CASSPVLNTEAFF
NA,NA,TRBJ2-3,TRBV19,TGTGCCAGTAGTACCCGACTCGCCGAGCAGTATTTT,CASSTRLAEQYF
NA,NA,TRBJ2-3,TRBV30,TGTGCCTGGAGTGGAGGGACGTACACAGATACGCAGTATTTT,CAWSGGTYTDTQYF
TRBD1,NA,TRBJ1-4,TRBV24-1,TGTGCCACCAGTGATCCCCAACCGGGACAGGTTAATGAAAAACTGTTTTTT,CATSDPQPGQVNEKLFF
TRBD1,NA,TRBJ2-7,TRBV25-1,TGTGCCAGCAGTCGGACAGGGCGGAACGAGCAGTACTTC,CASSRTGRNEQYF
NA,NA,TRBJ2-7,TRBV19,TGTGCCAGTAGTCGAGTCCAGGGACACGAGCAGTACTTC,CASSRVQGHEQYF